The rows below give T cell receptor beta chains drawn from one sample of a study of blood T cell repertoires in COVID-19. Only in-frame clones appear in the TCRdb table, and some are missing; sequencing was by immunoSEQ multiplex PCR. The sample contains some 130,000 clones, about 75% of which appear only once. The sequenced sample consisted of peripheral blood. These receptors all stem from a man aged 80 or over with acute or convalescent COVID-19. Both conserved end residues are part of each CDR3. Each record gives: V gene, clone size, J gene, D gene, CDR3 DNA, CDR3 protein. A D gene is named only where the DNA matches it firmly. Clone size is stated in some rows and not others, as once, few, many or a class when expanded.

V: TRBV4-1
size: .
J: TRBJ2-6
D: TRBD1
DNA: TGCGCCAGCAGCCAAGATTTCGTGCGGGACAGGTTATCTGGGGCCAACGTCCTGACTTTC
CDR3: CASSQDFVRDRLSGANVLTF

V: TRBV29-1
size: once
J: TRBJ1-2
D: .
DNA: TGCAGCGTTGAGGAGCGGAAATCAAGCTATGGCTACACCTTC
CDR3: CSVEERKSSYGYTF

V: TRBV18
size: .
J: TRBJ2-5
D: .
DNA: TGTGCCAGCTCACCACCGGCTGAAGAGACCCAGTACTTC
CDR3: CASSPPAEETQYF

V: TRBV11-3
size: .
J: TRBJ2-1
D: .
DNA: TGTGCCAGCAGCTTAGAATCGGACAGATACAATGAGCAGTTCTTC
CDR3: CASSLESDRYNEQFF

V: TRBV4-1
size: .
J: TRBJ2-7
D: TRBD1
DNA: TGCGCCAGCAGCCAAGTCGGTAGGACAGGGCATTACGAGCAGTACTTC
CDR3: CASSQVGRTGHYEQYF

V: TRBV29-1
size: .
J: TRBJ1-4
D: TRBD1
DNA: TGCAGCGCCCGTCTAGGACAGGGTAATGAAAAACTGTTTTTT
CDR3: CSARLGQGNEKLFF

V: TRBV5-1
size: .
J: TRBJ1-3
D: .
DNA: TGCGCCAGCAGCTTGGGACGGACAAAGGCTGGAAACACCATATATTTT
CDR3: CASSLGRTKAGNTIYF

V: TRBV18
size: once
J: TRBJ1-4
D: .
DNA: TGTGCCAGCTCACCAGTACAGGTCCCAACTAATGAAAAACTGTTTTTT
CDR3: CASSPVQVPTNEKLFF

V: TRBV4-1
size: .
J: TRBJ2-1
D: TRBD2
DNA: TGCGCCAGCAGCCCCCGGGGGGGACTCTCCTACAATGAGCAGTTCTTC
CDR3: CASSPRGGLSYNEQFF

V: TRBV5-4
size: .
J: TRBJ1-2
D: TRBD1
DNA: TGTGCCAGCAGCTTGGGCAACGACAGGGTCTCTGGCTACACCTTC
CDR3: CASSLGNDRVSGYTF

V: TRBV6-4
size: .
J: TRBJ2-1
D: TRBD2
DNA: TGTGCCAGCAGCCCCGGGACTAGCGGTAATGAGCAGTTCTTC
CDR3: CASSPGTSGNEQFF

V: TRBV5-1
size: .
J: TRBJ1-2
D: TRBD1
DNA: TGCGCCAGCAGCTTAGGGGGCTGGGGCTACACCTTC
CDR3: CASSLGGWGYTF

V: TRBV6-6
size: .
J: TRBJ1-3
D: TRBD1
DNA: TGTGCCAGCAGTTACCCCGACAGGGTTGCGGGAAACACCATATATTTT
CDR3: CASSYPDRVAGNTIYF

V: TRBV5-1
size: .
J: TRBJ2-7
D: TRBD1
DNA: TGCGCCAGCAGCTTGGCACAGGGGGCCGAGCAGTACTTC
CDR3: CASSLAQGAEQYF

V: TRBV3-1/TRBV3-2
size: .
J: TRBJ2-6
D: .
DNA: TGTGCCAGCAGCCAAGTCCCAGGGTTAGGGGCTGGGGCCAACGTCCTGACTTTC
CDR3: CASSQVPGLGAGANVLTF

V: TRBV2
size: .
J: TRBJ1-1
D: .
DNA: TGTGCCTCCACAGGGAATCTTGGAATGAACACTGAAGCTTTCTTT
CDR3: CASTGNLGMNTEAFF

V: TRBV7-2
size: .
J: TRBJ1-3
D: .
DNA: TGTGCCAGCAGCTTAGCTCCCACCTCGCGAAACTCTGGAAACACCATATATTTT
CDR3: CASSLAPTSRNSGNTIYF

V: TRBV5-1
size: .
J: TRBJ2-5
D: TRBD2
DNA: TGCGCCAGCAGCCGAACGCGCCAGACTAGCGGGGGCCCCCAAGAGACCCAGTACTTC
CDR3: CASSRTRQTSGGPQETQYF

V: TRBV7-8
size: .
J: TRBJ1-1
D: .
DNA: TGTGCCAGCAGCTTAGACATGGCAGGGTCTGGGGAAGCTTTCTTT
CDR3: CASSLDMAGSGEAFF

V: TRBV5-4
size: once
J: TRBJ2-5
D: TRBD2
DNA: TGTGCCAGCAGCCCAGGACTAGCGGGGTCGGAGACCCAGTACTTC
CDR3: CASSPGLAGSETQYF

V: TRBV5-1
size: .
J: TRBJ2-5
D: .
DNA: TGCGCCAGCAGTTTCCGGGACTCTGGGGAGACCCAGTACTTC
CDR3: CASSFRDSGETQYF

V: TRBV7-8
size: .
J: TRBJ2-2
D: TRBD1
DNA: TGTGCCAGCAGCTTAGTGTCCACAGGGGTTTTTGCCGGGGAGCTGTTTTTT
CDR3: CASSLVSTGVFAGELFF

V: TRBV28
size: .
J: TRBJ2-1
D: TRBD1
DNA: TGTGCCAGCAGTCCATCGACAGGGGGTAACTACAATGAGCAGTTCTTC
CDR3: CASSPSTGGNYNEQFF

V: TRBV14
size: .
J: TRBJ1-1
D: .
DNA: TGTGCCAGCAGCCAAGACGGAGGCATCACTGAAGCTTTCTTT
CDR3: CASSQDGGITEAFF

V: TRBV7-9
size: few
J: TRBJ1-5
D: TRBD1
DNA: TGTGCCAGCAGCTCGACAGGGGCCAATCAGCCCCAGCATTTT
CDR3: CASSSTGANQPQHF

V: TRBV19
size: .
J: TRBJ1-1
D: TRBD1
DNA: TGTGCCAGTAGTATGTGGGGACAGCCGAACACTGAAGCTTTCTTT
CDR3: CASSMWGQPNTEAFF

V: TRBV15
size: .
J: TRBJ1-1
D: .
DNA: TGTGCCACCAGCAGAGTACAGGGGAACACTGAAGCTTTCTTT
CDR3: CATSRVQGNTEAFF

V: TRBV5-1
size: .
J: TRBJ2-3
D: .
DNA: TGCGCCAGCAGCTTCGGAGGGTACACAGATACGCAGTATTTT
CDR3: CASSFGGYTDTQYF

V: TRBV5-5
size: .
J: TRBJ2-1
D: .
DNA: TGTGCCAGCCAATTCGCAGGGCCCCACATCGATGAGCAGTTCTTC
CDR3: CASQFAGPHIDEQFF

V: TRBV28
size: .
J: TRBJ2-3
D: TRBD1
DNA: TGTGCCAGCAAAAGGCCAGGGGGAACAGATACGCAGTATTTT
CDR3: CASKRPGGTDTQYF

V: TRBV27
size: .
J: TRBJ2-6
D: .
DNA: TGTGCCAGCAGAGGACTGGGCTATTACTCTGGGGCCAACGTCCTGACTTTC
CDR3: CASRGLGYYSGANVLTF

V: TRBV11-2
size: few
J: TRBJ2-7
D: TRBD2
DNA: TGTGCCAGCAGCCCTCTTAAAGCGGGGGGAGCCTACGAGCAGTACTTC
CDR3: CASSPLKAGGAYEQYF

V: TRBV11-1
size: once
J: TRBJ2-1
D: .
DNA: TGTGCCAGCAGCTTAGGGCAGAACAATGAGCAGTTCTTC
CDR3: CASSLGQNNEQFF

V: TRBV5-1
size: .
J: TRBJ2-1
D: TRBD2
DNA: TGCGCCAGCAGCTTGTTGGCTAGCGGAAGGAGAAATGAGCAGTTCTTC
CDR3: CASSLLASGRRNEQFF

V: TRBV6-2/TRBV6-3
size: .
J: TRBJ2-7
D: .
DNA: TGTGCCAGCAGTTCTTGGAGACGGACTCCCTACTACGAGCAGTACTTC
CDR3: CASSSWRRTPYYEQYF

V: TRBV6-6
size: .
J: TRBJ2-7
D: TRBD1
DNA: TGTGCCAGCAGTTACCTAACGACAGGGTCAAACTACGAGCAGTACTTC
CDR3: CASSYLTTGSNYEQYF

V: TRBV12-5
size: .
J: TRBJ2-2
D: .
DNA: TGTGCTAGTGGCCGCGGGACCCAAGGGACCGGGGAGCTGTTTTTT
CDR3: CASGRGTQGTGELFF